One TCR beta chain is described in this entry. Its antigen is not identified. This entry belongs to a study of shared clonotypes between healthy human individuals. Study details: Sampling drew on donors who were a couple of women and a few men aged 18 to 49.

Positive CCR7 selection of CD45RO-negative cells yielded the naive CD8 cells, and terminally differentiated effector memory CD45RA+ cells were excluded. Researchers ran the assay at a deep level. The protocol was immunoSEQ multiplex PCR, while the TCRdb copy is restricted to in-frame clones and leaves out a portion. The top ten hold approximately 0.11% of the sample, which has around 620,000 clones, 85% to 95% seen once. General observations from the study: There were few donors, and this limited the genetic and exposure-history diversity represented. Non-shared clonotypes showed lower generation probabilities than clonotypes common to all four donors.

Sequenced input: naive CD8+ T cells sorted from blood. This sequence originates from a woman in her thirties in good health.

The CDR3 nucleotides read TGTGCCAGCAGTTTAAGGGGAATCTATGGCTACACCTTC. This sequence encodes CASSLRGIYGYTF. The chain couples TRBV28 to TRBJ1-2, with D possibly matching TRBD1 (5 bases). The CDR3 extends over 13 amino acids. Looked up from germline, CDR1 is MDHEN and CDR2 is SYDVKM. V was shortened by 2 bases and J by 4 bases, with 8 bases between the two germline ends.